This TCR beta chain was profiled in a study of T cell responses to AZD1222 COVID-19 vaccine. Only in-frame clones appear in the TCRdb table, and some are missing; sequencing was by immunoSEQ multiplex PCR. The sample includes some 120,000 clones, about 88% of them seen just once. The CDR3 runs to 16 residues. Trimming left V 4 bases short and J 1 base short, with 19 bases between. Germline V CDR1 and CDR2: SQVTM, ANQGSEA. The chain recombines TRBV29-1 with TRBJ1-1; a possible D gene is TRBD1 (6 bases). This clonotype was sampled from an adult who received the AZD1222 COVID-19 vaccine. This specimen consisted of peripheral blood, obtained 28 days after the second AZD1222 dose. Here the CDR3 reads CSVGQRGGVRNTEAFF. The CDR3 DNA is TGCAGCGTTGGGCAGAGGGGGGGGGTTCGGAACACTGAAGCTTTCTTT. Full variable domain (remainder filled in from reference TRBV29-1 and TRBJ1-1): SAVISQKPSRDICQRGTSLTIQCQVDSQVTMMFWYRQQPGQSLTLIATANQGSEATYESGFVIDKFPISRPNLTFSTLTVSNMSPEDSSIYLCSVGQRGGVRNTEAFFGQGTRLTVV.